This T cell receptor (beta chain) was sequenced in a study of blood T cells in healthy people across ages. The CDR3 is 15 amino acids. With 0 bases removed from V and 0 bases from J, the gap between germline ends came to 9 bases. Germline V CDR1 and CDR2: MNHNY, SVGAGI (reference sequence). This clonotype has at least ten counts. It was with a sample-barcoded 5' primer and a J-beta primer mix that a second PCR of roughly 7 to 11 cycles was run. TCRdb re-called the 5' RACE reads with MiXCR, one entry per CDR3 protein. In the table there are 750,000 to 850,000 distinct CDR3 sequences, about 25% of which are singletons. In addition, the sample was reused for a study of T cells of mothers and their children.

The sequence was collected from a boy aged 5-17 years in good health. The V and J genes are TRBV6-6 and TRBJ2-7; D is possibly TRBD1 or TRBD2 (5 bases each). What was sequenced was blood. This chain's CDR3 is CASSYSGVSSYEQYF. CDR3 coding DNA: TGTGCCAGCAGTTACTCGGGGGTGAGCTCCTACGAGCAGTACTTC.